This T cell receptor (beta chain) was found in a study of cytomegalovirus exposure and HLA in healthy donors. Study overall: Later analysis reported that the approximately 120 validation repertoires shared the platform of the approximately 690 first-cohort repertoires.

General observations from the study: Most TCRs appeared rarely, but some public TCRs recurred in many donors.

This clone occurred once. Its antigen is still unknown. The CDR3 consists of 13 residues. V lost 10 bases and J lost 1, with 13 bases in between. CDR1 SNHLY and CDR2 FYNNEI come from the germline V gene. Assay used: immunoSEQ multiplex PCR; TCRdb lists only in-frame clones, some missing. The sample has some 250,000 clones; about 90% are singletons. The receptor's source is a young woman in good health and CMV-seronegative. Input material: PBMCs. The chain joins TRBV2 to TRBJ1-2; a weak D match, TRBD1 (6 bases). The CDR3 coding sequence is TGTGCCATTCAACAGGGTTTTAACTATGGCTACACCTTC. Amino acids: CAIQQGFNYGYTF.